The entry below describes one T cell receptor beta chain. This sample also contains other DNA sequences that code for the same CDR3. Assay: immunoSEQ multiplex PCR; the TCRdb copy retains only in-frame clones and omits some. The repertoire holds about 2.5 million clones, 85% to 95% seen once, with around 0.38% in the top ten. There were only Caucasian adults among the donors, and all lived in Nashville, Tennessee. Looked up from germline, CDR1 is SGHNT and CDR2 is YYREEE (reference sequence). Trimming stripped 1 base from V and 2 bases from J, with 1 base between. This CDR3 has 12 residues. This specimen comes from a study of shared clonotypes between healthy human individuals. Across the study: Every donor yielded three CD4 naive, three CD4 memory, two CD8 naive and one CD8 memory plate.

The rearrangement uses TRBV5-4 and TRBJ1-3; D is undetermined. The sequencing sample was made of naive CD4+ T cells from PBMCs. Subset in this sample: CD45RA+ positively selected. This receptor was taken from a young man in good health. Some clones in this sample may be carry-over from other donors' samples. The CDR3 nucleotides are TGTGCCAGCAGCTTGCCTGGAAACACCATATATTTT. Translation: CASSLPGNTIYF. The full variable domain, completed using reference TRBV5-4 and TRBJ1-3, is ETGVTQSPTHLIKTRGQQVTLRCSSQSGHNTVSWYQQALGQGPQFIFQYYREEENGRGNFPPRFSGLQFPNYSSELNVNALELDDSALYLCASSLPGNTIYFGEGSWLTVV.